This T cell receptor (beta chain) was identified in a study of OX40 agonist ivuxolimab in advanced cancers. This clone is a singleton in its sample. The antigen is undetermined. Blood got drawn at baseline, again on cycle 4 day 1, and then on cycle 7 day 1. TCRdb's table, derived via immunoSEQ multiplex PCR, lists solely in-frame clones and lacks some. The table records about 72,000 clones, 85% to 90% of them present only once. The CDR3 is 16 residues long. V trimming: 5 bases; J trimming: 2 bases; junction bases outside the gene matches: 5. CDR1 and CDR2 (germline): SGHTA, FQGTGA. Study outcomes and limitations: Individuals who were partial responders at 0.1-3.0 mg/kg had clonal expansion that ranked among the lowest.

The genes are TRBV7-3 and TRBJ2-3; 12 nucleotides match TRBD2. The clonotype was recovered from an adult with an advanced solid tumor such as melanoma, head and neck, liver or kidney cancer. The sample was CD4+ or CD8+ T cells sorted from blood, taken in a trial of the OX40 agonist ivuxolimab. CDR3 region: CASSITSGGFTDTQYF. The CDR3 nucleotides are TGTGCCAGCAGCATCACTAGCGGGGGGTTCACAGATACGCAGTATTTT.